Reported below is one T cell receptor beta chain. With 60 Vbeta and 13 Jbeta primers, the PCR was carried out. Some clones are missing from TCRdb's copy, which holds only in-frame ones; the method was immunoSEQ multiplex PCR. The sample lists under 200,000 clones, around 68% occurring once. This sample stems from a study of cytomegalovirus exposure and HLA in healthy donors. Trimming shortened V by 1 base and J by 1 base, and 7 bases separated the two germline ends. The CDR3 is 14 amino acids. Germline CDR1 reads MNHNS; CDR2 reads SASEGT. The TCR originated in a woman in her thirties or forties in good health and CMV-seropositive. The chain uses TRBV6-1 and TRBJ1-1; D unresolved. Sequencing was done on a sample of PBMCs. The chain's CDR3 is CASSEGRQNTEAFF. CDR3 nucleotides: TGTGCCAGCAGTGAAGGGAGGCAGAACACTGAAGCTTTCTTT.